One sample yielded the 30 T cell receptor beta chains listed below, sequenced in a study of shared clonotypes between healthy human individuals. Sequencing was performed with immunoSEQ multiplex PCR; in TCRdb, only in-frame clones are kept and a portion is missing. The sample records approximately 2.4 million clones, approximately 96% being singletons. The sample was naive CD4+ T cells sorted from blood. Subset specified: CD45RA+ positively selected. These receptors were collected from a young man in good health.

Here the CDR3 DNA reads TGTGCCATCAGTTTGACGGGGACAGGGACGGGAGAGCAGTACTTC. Its translation is CAISLTGTGTGEQYF. V is TRBV10-3 and J is TRBJ2-7; 9 nucleotides match TRBD1. Germline values: CDR1 ENHRY, CDR2 SYGVKD. The CDR3 spans 15 residues. V shed 5 bases, J shed 7 bases, and the junction held 12 bases outside the gene matches.

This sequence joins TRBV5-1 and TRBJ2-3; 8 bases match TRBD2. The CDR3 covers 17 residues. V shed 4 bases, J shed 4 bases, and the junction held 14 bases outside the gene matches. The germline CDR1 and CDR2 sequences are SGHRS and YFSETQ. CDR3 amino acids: CASSPAGGPRGADTQYF. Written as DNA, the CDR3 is TGCGCCAGCAGCCCCGCGGGAGGACCTCGAGGGGCAGATACGCAGTATTTT.

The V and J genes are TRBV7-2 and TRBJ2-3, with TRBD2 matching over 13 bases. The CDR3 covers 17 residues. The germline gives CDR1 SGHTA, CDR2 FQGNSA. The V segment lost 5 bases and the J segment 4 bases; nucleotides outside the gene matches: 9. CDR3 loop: CASSPRTSGSQSDTQYF. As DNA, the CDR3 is TGTGCCAGCAGCCCTAGGACTAGCGGGAGTCAGTCAGATACGCAGTATTTT.

Here the CDR3 reads CASSRNFRPTNEKLFF. The CDR3, as DNA: TGCGCCAGCAGTCGAAACTTCAGGCCAACTAATGAAAAACTGTTTTTT. This chain uses TRBV23-1 with TRBJ1-4; the D is unclear. TRBV23-1 is an ORF, and what it does is uncertain. Deletions cut 4 bases from V and 0 bases from J, with 12 bases between. This CDR3 spans 16 amino acids.

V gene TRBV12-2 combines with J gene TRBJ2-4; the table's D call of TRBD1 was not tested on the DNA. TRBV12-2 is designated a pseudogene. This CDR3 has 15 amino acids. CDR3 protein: CASRLQGSAKNIQYF. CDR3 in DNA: TGTGCAAGTCGCTTACAGGGTTCAGCCAAAAACATTCAGTACTTC.

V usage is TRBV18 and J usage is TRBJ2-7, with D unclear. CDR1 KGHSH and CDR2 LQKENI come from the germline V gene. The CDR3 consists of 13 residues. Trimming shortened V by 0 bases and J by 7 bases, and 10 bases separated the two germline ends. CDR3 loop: CASSPPASREQYF. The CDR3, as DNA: TGTGCCAGCTCACCACCTGCTAGTCGGGAGCAGTACTTC.

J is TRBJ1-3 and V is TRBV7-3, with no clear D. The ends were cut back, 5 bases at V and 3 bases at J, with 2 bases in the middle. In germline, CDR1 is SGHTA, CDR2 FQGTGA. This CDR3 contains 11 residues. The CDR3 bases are TGTGCCAGCAGCAATGGAAACACCATATATTTT. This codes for CASSNGNTIYF. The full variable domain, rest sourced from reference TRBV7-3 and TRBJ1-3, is GAGVSQTPSNKVTEKGKYVELRCDPISGHTALYWYRQSLGQGPEFLIYFQGTGAADDSGLPNDRFFAVRPEGSVSTLKIQRTERGDSAVYLCASSNGNTIYFGEGSWLTVV.

CDR3 loop: CASSWRDGTPLWSTF. The CDR3 region has the DNA TGCGCCAGCAGCTGGAGAGACGGGACGCCCCTATGGAGCACCTTC. This chain joins TRBV5-1 and TRBJ1-2; D might be TRBD1 (5 bases). Germline V gene data show CDR1 as SGHRS and CDR2 as YFSETQ. The V end was cut by 3 bases, the J end by 13 bases, with 25 bases between. The length of the CDR3 is 15 residues.

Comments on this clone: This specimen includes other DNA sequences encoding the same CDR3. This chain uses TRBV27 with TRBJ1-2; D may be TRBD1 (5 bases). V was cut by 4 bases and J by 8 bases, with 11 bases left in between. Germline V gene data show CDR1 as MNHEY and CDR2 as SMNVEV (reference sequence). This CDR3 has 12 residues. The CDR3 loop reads CASSSQGGGYTF. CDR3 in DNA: TGTGCCAGCAGTTCTCAGGGAGGCGGCTACACCTTC.

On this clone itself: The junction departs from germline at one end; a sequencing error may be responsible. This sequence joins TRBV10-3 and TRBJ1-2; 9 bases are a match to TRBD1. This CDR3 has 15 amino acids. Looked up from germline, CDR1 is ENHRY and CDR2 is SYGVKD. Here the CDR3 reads CAISHPGQGIGGHTF. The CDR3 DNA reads TGTGCCATCAGTCACCCGGGACAGGGAATAGGTGGCCACACCTTC.

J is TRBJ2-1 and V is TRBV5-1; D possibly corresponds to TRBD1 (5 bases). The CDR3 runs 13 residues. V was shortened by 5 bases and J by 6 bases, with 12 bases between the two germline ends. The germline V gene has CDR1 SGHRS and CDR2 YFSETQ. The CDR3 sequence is CASSIRGFNEQFF. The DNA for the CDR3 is TGCGCCAGCAGTATAAGGGGCTTCAATGAGCAGTTCTTC.

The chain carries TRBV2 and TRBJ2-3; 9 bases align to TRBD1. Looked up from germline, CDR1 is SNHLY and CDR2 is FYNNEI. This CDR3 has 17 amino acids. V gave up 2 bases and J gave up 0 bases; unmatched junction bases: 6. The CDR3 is CASSETGTGRSTDTQYF. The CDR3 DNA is TGTGCCAGCAGTGAAACCGGGACAGGGCGGAGCACAGATACGCAGTATTTT. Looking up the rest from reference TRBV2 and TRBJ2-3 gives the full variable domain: EPEVTQTPSHQVTQMGQEVILRCVPISNHLYFYWYRQILGQKVEFLVSFYNNEISEKSEIFDDQFSVERPDGSNFTLKIRSTKLEDSAMYFCASSETGTGRSTDTQYFGPGTRLTVL.

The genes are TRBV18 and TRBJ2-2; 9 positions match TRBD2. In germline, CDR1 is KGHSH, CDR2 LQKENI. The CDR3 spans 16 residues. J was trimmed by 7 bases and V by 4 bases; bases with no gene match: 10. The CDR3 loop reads CASSLPAGGLGGELFF. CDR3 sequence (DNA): TGTGCCAGCTCACTCCCAGCGGGGGGACTCGGCGGGGAGCTGTTTTTT.

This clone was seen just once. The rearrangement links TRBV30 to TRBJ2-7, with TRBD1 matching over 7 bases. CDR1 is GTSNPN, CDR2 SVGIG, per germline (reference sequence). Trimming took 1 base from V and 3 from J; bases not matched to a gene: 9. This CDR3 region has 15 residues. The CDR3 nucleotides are TGTGCCTGGAGTGAGGGGGCGTACCCTTACTACGAGCAGTACTTC. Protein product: CAWSEGAYPYYEQYF.

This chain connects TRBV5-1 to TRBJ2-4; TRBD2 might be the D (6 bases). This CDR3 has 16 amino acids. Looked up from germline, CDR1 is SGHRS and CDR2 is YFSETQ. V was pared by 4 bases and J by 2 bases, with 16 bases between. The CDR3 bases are TGCGCCAGCAGCCCCGCCCATACTAGCTCCAAAAACATTCAGTACTTC. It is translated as CASSPAHTSSKNIQYF.

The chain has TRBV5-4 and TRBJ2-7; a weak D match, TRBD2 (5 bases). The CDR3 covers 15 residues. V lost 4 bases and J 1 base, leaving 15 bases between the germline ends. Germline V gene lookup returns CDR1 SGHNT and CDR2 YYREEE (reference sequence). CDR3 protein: CASSPAGELSYEQYF. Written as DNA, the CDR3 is TGTGCCAGCAGCCCCGCCGGGGAATTGTCCTACGAGCAGTACTTC. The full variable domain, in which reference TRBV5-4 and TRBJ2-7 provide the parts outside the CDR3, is ETGVTQSPTHLIKTRGQQVTLRCSSQSGHNTVSWYQQALGQGPQFIFQYYREEENGRGNFPPRFSGLQFPNYSSELNVNALELDDSALYLCASSPAGELSYEQYFGPGTRLTVT.

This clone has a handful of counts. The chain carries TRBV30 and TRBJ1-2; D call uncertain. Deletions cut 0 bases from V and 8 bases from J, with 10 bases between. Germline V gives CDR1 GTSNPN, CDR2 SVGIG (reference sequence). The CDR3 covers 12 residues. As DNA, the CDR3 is TGTGCCTGGAGTGTACGTCAGCAAGGCTACACCTTC. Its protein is CAWSVRQQGYTF.

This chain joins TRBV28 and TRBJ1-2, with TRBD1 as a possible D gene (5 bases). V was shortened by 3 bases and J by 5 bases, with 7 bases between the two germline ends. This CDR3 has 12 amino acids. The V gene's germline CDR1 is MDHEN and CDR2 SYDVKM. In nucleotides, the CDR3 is TGTGCCAGCAGTTTCAAGGGGTATGGCTACACCTTC. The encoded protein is CASSFKGYGYTF.

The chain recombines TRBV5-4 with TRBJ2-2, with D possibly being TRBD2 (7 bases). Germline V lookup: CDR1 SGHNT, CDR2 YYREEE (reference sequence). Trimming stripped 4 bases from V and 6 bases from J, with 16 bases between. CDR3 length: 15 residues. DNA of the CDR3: TGTGCCAGCAGCGCCAGGGGAGGGGGACCCGGGGAGCTGTTTTTT. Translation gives CASSARGGGPGELFF.

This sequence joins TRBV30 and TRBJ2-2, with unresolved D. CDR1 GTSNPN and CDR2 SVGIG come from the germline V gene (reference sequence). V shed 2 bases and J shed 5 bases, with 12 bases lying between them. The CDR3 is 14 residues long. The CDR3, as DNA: TGTGCCTGGAGTCCTGGATGGGTGACCGGGGAGCTGTTTTTT. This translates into CAWSPGWVTGELFF.

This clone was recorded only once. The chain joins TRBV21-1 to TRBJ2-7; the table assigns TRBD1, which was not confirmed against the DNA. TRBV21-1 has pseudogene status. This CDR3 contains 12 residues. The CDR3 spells CASSPGKYEQYF. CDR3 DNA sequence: TGTGCCAGCAGTCCAGGGAAATACGAGCAGTACTTC.

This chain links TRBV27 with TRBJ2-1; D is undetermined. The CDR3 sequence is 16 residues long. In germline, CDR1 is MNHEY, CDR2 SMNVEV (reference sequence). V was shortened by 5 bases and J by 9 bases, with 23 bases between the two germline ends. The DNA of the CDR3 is TGTGCCAGCAGTCCTAGGAGATGGGAAGGTTTTAGTGAGCAGTTCTTC. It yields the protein CASSPRRWEGFSEQFF.

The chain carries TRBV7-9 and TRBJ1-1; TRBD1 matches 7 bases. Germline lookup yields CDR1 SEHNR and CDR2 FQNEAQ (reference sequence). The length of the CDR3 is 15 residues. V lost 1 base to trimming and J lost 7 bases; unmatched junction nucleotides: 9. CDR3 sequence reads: CASSLGTGVKGEAFF. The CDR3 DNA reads TGTGCCAGCAGCTTAGGAACAGGGGTGAAGGGTGAAGCTTTCTTT. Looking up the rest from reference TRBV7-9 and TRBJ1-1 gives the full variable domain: DTGVSQNPRHKITKRGQNVTFRCDPISEHNRLYWYRQTLGQGPEFLTYFQNEAQLEKSRLLSDRFSAERPKGSFSTLEIQRTEQGDSAMYLCASSLGTGVKGEAFFGQGTRLTVV.

The CDR3 reads CASSLAGQGIFGIQYF. CDR3 bases: TGTGCCAGCAGCTTAGCGGGACAGGGGATATTTGGCATTCAGTACTTC. This chain links TRBV7-2 with TRBJ2-4; 10 positions match TRBD1. Germline CDR1 SGHTA, CDR2 FQGNSA. V gave up 0 bases and J gave up 9 bases; unmatched junction bases: 8. This CDR3 spans 16 amino acids. The full variable domain, its missing parts supplied by reference TRBV7-2 and TRBJ2-4, is GAGVSQSPSNKVTEKGKDVELRCDPISGHTALYWYRQSLGQGLEFLIYFQGNSAPDKSGLPSDRFSAERTGGSVSTLTIQRTQQEDSAVYLCASSLAGQGIFGIQYFGAGTRLSVL.

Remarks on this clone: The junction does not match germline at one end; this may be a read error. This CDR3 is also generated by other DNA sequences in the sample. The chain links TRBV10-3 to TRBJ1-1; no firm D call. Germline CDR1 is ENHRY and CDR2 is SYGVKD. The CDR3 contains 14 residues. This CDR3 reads CAISEMLGDTEAFF. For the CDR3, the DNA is TGTGCCATCAGTGAAATGCTGGGAGACACCGAAGCTTTCTTT.

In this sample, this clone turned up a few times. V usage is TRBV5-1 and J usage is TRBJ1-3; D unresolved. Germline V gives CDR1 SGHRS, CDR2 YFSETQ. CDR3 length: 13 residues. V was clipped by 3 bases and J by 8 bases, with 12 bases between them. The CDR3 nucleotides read TGCGCCAGCAGCTCGTCTGGCTCGGACACCATATATTTT. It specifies CASSSSGSDTIYF.

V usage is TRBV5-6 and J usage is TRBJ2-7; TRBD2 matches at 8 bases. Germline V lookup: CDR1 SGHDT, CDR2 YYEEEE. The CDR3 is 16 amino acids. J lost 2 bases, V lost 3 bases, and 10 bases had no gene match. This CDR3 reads CASSSDWGSGAYEQYF. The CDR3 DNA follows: TGTGCCAGCAGCTCGGATTGGGGTAGCGGGGCCTACGAGCAGTACTTC. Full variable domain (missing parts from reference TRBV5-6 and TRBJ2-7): DAGVTQSPTHLIKTRGQQVTLRCSPKSGHDTVSWYQQALGQGPQFIFQYYEEEERQRGNFPDRFSGHQFPNYSSELNVNALLLGDSALYLCASSSDWGSGAYEQYFGPGTRLTVT.

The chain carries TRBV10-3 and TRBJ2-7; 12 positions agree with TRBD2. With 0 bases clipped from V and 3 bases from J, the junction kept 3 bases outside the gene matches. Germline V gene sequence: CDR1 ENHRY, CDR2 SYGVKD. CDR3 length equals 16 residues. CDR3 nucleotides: TGTGCCATCAGTGAGTCGGGGACTAGCGGGTTCTACGAGCAGTACTTC. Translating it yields CAISESGTSGFYEQYF.

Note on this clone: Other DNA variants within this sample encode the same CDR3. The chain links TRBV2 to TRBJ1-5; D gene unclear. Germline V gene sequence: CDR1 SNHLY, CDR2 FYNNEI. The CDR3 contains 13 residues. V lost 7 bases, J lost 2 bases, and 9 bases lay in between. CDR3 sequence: CASKGQGNQPQHF. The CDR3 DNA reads TGTGCCAGCAAAGGGCAGGGCAATCAGCCCCAGCATTTT.

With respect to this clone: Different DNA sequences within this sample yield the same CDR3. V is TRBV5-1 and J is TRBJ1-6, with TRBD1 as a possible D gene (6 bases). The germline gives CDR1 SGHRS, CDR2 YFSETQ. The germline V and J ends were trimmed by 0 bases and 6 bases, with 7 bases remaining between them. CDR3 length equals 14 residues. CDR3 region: CASSLDRVNSPLHF. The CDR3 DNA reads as TGCGCCAGCAGCTTGGACAGGGTTAATTCACCCCTCCACTTT. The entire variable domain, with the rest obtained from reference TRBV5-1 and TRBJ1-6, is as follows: KAGVTQTPRYLIKTRGQQVTLSCSPISGHRSVSWYQQTPGQGLQFLFEYFSETQRNKGNFPGRFSGRQFSNSRSEMNVSTLELGDSALYLCASSLDRVNSPLHFGNGTRLTVT.